This T cell receptor beta chain stems from a study of CD8+CD57+ T cells in acquired aplastic anemia. Study-level information: DNA per sorted CD4+ or CD8+ sample ranged about 0.2 to 30 ug, averaging around 3.2 ug. Study-level points and caveats: Patients did not significantly differ from controls in CD8+ Simpson's diversity.

The sequenced patients had an expansion of CD8+CD57+ cells seen by flow cytometry. Among the patients, all had severe acquired aplastic anemia. Using genomic DNA as the template, TCR beta VDJ and CDR3 profiling was carried out. MiXCR, applied by TCRdb to the reads, yields one record per CDR3 protein. The sample has about 150,000 distinct CDR3 sequences, just over 50% seen once. The sample holds a few counts of this clonotype. Antigen: not known. The sample was sorted CD4+, CD8+, or CD8+CD57+ T cells (not recorded which) from PBMCs. The origin of this receptor is a human donor with aplastic anemia.

In nucleotides, the CDR3 is TGCAGCGCTCGGACAGGCACAGATACGCAGTATTTT. Protein sequence: CSARTGTDTQYF. The chain has TRBV29-1 and TRBJ2-3; possible D gene TRBD1, 6 bases. V lost 7 bases and J 1 base, leaving 9 bases between the germline ends. The germline V gene encodes CDR1 SQVTM and CDR2 ANQGSEA. This CDR3 contains 12 residues.